This T cell receptor beta chain is drawn from a study of regulatory T cells in long-lasting Graves disease. Documented time point: persistent/refractory GD, antithyroid drugs over 5 years with positive TRAb. Extracted PBMC RNA gave rise to the TCR library. This clonotype came up many times. No antigen is known for it. With 4 bases removed from V and 10 bases from J, the gap between germline ends came to 10 bases. CDR1 is SNHLY and CDR2 is FYNNEI in the germline V gene. This CDR3 has 12 residues. Regarding the study as a whole: There was favoring of TRBV28, TRBJ1-2 and TRBJ2-5 in persistent disease. Persistent Graves' patients showed reduced TCR diversity versus newly diagnosed patients.

Through Arm-PCR of CDR3 regions and iRepertoire HTBI primers, TCR beta libraries were built. From the multiplex PCR reads, TCRdb called clonotypes with MiXCR, one entry per CDR3 protein. The repertoire has some 440,000 distinct CDR3 sequences, about a fifth of them found once; the top ten carry 6.5% to 10%. This sequence joins TRBV2 and TRBJ2-2; D gene ambiguous. Sequenced here: peripheral blood mononuclear cells (PBMCs), sampled when the disease was refractory, from a patient treated with antithyroid drugs. This receptor was identified in a female donor with Graves disease. The DNA for the CDR3 is TGTGCCAGCAGTGGCCCGTCGGTGGAGCTGTTTTTT. Its translation: CASSGPSVELFF.